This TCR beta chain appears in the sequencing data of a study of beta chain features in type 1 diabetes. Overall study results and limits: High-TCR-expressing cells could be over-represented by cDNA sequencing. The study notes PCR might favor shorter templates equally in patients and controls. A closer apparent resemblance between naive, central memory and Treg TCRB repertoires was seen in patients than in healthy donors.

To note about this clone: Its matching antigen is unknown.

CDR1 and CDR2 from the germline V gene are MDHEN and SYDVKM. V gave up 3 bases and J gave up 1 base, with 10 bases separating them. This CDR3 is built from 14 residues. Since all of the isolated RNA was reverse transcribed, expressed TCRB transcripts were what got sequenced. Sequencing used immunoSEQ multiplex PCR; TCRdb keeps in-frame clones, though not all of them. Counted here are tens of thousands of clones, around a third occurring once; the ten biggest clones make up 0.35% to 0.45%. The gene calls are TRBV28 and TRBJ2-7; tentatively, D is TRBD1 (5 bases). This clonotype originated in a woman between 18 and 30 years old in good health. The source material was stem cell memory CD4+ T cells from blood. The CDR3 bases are TGTGCCAGCAGTTTGGACATCCTTTCCTACGAGCAGTACTTC. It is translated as CASSLDILSYEQYF.